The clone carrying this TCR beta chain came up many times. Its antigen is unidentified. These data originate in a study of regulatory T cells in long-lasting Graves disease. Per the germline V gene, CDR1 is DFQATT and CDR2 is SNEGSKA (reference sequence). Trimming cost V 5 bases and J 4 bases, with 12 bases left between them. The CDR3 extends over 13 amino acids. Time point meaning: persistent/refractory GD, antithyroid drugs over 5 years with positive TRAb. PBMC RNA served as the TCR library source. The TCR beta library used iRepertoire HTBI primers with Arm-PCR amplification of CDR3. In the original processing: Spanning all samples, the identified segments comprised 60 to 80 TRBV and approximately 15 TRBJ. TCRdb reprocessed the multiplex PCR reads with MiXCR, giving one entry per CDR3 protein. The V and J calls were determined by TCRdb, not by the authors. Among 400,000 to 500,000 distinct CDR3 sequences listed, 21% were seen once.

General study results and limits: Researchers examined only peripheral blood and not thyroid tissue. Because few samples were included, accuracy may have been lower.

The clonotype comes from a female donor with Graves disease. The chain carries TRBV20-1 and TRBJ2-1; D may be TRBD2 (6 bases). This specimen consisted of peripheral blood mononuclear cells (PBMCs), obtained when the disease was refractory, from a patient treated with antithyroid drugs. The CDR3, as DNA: TGCAGTGCTTGTAGCGGTCCATACAATGAGCAGTTCTTC. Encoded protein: CSACSGPYNEQFF.